This entry concerns a single T cell receptor beta chain. What it recognizes is unknown. PCR employed 60 Vbeta and 13 Jbeta primers. Some clones are missing from TCRdb's copy, which holds only in-frame ones; the method was immunoSEQ multiplex PCR. The table records some 110,000 clones, approximately 80% of them present only once. The sample belongs to a study of cytomegalovirus exposure and HLA in healthy donors. Broader study findings: The authors later found most CMV-associated TCR beta chains appeared HLA-restricted. Analyses of presence and absence presupposed an approximately uniform sequencing depth across donors. Data from an earlier analysis indicated that most TCR beta V segments were productive either about 90% or about 30% of the time. A later analysis linked around 17,000 TCR beta sequences to HLA alleles at 0.05 false discovery rate.

CDR1 is SNHLY and CDR2 is FYNNEI in the germline V gene. The V and J ends lost 10 bases and 9 bases, in that order; junction bases with no gene match: 14. This CDR3 has 14 residues. This sequence originates from a man aged 50 or older in good health and CMV-seropositive. The chain carries TRBV2 and TRBJ2-1; 8 bases are shared with TRBD2. Sequencing input: PBMCs. The CDR3 reads CAIQTGREGLEQFF. As DNA, the CDR3 is TGTGCCATCCAGACGGGACGGGAGGGCCTTGAGCAGTTCTTC.